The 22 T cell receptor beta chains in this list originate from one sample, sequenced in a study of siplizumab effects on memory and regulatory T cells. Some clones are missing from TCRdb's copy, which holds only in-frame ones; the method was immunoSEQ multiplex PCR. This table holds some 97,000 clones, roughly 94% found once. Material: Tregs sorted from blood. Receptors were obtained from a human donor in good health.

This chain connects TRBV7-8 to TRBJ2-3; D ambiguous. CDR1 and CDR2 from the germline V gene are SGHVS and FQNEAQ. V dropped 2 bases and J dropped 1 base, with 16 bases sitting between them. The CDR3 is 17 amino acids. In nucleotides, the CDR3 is TGTGCCAGCAGCTTAACCGCCGGGCGGTTGGGCACAGATACGCAGTATTTT. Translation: CASSLTAGRLGTDTQYF. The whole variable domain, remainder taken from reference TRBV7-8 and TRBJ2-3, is GAGVSQSPRYKVAKRGQDVALRCDPISGHVSLFWYQQALGQGPEFLTYFQNEAQLDKSGLPSDRFFAERPEGSVSTLKIQRTQQEDSAVYLCASSLTAGRLGTDTQYFGPGTRLTVL.

The CDR3 loop is CAISESPLAGDEQFF. The CDR3 nucleotides are TGTGCCATCAGTGAGTCGCCACTAGCAGGCGATGAGCAGTTCTTC. The rearrangement uses TRBV10-3 and TRBJ2-1; weak D call: TRBD2 (6 bases). CDR1 is ENHRY, CDR2 SYGVKD, per germline. V gave up 0 bases and J gave up 8 bases, with 14 bases separating them. This CDR3 spans 15 amino acids.

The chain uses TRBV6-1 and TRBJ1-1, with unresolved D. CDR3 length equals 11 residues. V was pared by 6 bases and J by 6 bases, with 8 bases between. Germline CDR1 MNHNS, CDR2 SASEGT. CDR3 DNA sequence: TGTGCCAGCAGAGGACGGGCTGAAGCTTTCTTT. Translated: CASRGRAEAFF.

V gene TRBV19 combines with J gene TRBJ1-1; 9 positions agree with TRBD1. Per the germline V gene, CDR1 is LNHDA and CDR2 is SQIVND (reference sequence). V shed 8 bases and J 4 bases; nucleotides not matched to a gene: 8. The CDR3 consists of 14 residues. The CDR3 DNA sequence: TGTGCCAGTTTGCGGACAGGGGATGCCACTGAAGCTTTCTTT. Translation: CASLRTGDATEAFF.

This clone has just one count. The CDR3: CASSLVLGGEQFF. CDR3 nucleotides: TGCGCCAGCAGCTTGGTACTAGGAGGTGAGCAGTTCTTC. The chain recombines TRBV5-1 with TRBJ2-1; perhaps TRBD2 as D (5 bases). The CDR3 loop spans 13 amino acids. Germline V gene lookup returns CDR1 SGHRS and CDR2 YFSETQ. Trimming took off 0 bases at V and 9 bases at J, with 10 bases between the two ends.

The CDR3 loop reads CASSYSAVGYQPQHF. CDR3 in DNA: TGTGCCAGCAGTTACTCCGCCGTCGGTTATCAGCCCCAGCATTTT. This rearrangement joins TRBV6-6 to TRBJ1-5; no definite D call. In germline, CDR1 is MNHNY, CDR2 SVGAGI (reference sequence). The CDR3 sequence is 15 residues long. Trimming took off 0 bases at V and 5 bases at J, with 11 bases between the two ends.

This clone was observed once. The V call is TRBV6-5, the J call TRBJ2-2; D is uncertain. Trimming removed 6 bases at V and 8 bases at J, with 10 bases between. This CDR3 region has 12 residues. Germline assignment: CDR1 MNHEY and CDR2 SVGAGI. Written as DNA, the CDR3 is TGTGCCAGCAGCCTGGCCCCTGGGGAGCTGTTTTTT. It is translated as CASSLAPGELFF.

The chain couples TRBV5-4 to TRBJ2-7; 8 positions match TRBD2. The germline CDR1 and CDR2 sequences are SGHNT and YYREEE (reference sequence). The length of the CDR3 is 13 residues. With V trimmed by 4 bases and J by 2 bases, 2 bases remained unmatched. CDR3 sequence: CASSRAGAYEQYF. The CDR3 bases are TGTGCCAGCAGCCGAGCGGGGGCCTACGAGCAGTACTTC.

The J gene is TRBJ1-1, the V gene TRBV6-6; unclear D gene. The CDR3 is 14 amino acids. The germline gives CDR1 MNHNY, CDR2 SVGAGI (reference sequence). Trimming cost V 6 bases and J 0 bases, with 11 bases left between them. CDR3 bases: TGTGCCAGCAGGACGATCATACTGAACACTGAAGCTTTCTTT. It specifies CASRTIILNTEAFF.

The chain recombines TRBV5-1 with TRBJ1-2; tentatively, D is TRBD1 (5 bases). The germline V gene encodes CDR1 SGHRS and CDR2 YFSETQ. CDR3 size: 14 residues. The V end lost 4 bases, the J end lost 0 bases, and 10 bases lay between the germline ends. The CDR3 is CASSHEGANYGYTF. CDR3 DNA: TGCGCCAGCAGCCACGAAGGGGCTAACTATGGCTACACCTTC.

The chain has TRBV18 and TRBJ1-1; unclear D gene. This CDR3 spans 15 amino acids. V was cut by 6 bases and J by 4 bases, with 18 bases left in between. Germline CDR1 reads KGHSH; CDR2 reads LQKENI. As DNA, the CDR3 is TGTGCCAGCTCTCCTGCCGGGAGGTCCGCCACTGAAGCTTTCTTT. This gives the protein CASSPAGRSATEAFF. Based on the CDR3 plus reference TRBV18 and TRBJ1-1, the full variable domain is NAGVMQNPRHLVRRRGQEARLRCSPMKGHSHVYWYRQLPEEGLKFMVYLQKENIIDESGMPKERFSAEFPKEGPSILRIQQVVRGDSAAYFCASSPAGRSATEAFFGQGTRLTVV.

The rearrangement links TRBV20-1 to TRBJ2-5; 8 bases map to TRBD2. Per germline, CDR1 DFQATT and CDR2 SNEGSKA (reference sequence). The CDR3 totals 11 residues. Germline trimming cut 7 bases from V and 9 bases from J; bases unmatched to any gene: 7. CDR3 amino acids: CSGAGEGAQYF. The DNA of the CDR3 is TGCAGTGGAGCGGGAGAGGGGGCCCAGTACTTC.

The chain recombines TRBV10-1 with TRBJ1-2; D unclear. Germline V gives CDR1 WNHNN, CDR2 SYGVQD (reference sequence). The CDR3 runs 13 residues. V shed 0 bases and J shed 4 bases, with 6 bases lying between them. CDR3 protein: CASSESGSYGYTF. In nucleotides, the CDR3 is TGCGCCAGCAGTGAGTCGGGGAGCTATGGCTACACCTTC.

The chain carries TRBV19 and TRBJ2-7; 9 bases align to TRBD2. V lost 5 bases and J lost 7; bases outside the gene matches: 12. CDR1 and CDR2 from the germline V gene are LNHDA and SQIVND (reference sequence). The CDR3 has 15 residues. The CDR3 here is CASSSRRGGPREQYF. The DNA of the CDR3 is TGTGCCAGTAGTTCACGGCGGGGGGGGCCGCGGGAGCAGTACTTC.

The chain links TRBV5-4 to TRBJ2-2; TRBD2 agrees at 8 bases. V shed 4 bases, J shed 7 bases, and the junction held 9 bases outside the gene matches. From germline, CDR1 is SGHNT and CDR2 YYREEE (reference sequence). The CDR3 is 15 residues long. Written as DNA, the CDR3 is TGTGCCAGCAGCCGGCGCGGGGGGCGGGGCGGGGAGCTGTTTTTT. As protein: CASSRRGGRGGELFF.

The CDR3 coding sequence is TGTGCCAGCAGCTTACGCCCAGGGGACTACGGGGAGCTGTTTTTT. Protein sequence: CASSLRPGDYGELFF. This chain links TRBV7-3 with TRBJ2-2, with D possibly being TRBD2 (7 bases). This CDR3 is 15 amino acids long. From germline, CDR1 is SGHTA and CDR2 FQGTGA. V shed 2 bases and J shed 7 bases, with 14 bases lying between them.

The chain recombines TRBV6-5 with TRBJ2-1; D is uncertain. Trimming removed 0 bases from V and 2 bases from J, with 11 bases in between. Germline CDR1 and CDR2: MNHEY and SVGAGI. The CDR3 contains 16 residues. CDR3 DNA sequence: TGTGCCAGCAGTTACTCCGGAATGACGACCTACAATGAGCAGTTCTTC. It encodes CASSYSGMTTYNEQFF.

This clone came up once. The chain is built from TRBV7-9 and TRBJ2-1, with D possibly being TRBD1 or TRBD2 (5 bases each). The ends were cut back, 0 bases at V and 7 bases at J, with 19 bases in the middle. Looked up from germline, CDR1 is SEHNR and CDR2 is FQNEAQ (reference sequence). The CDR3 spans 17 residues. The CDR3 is CASSLAWGSPRGNEQFF. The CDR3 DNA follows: TGTGCCAGCAGCTTAGCGTGGGGCTCACCTCGGGGAAATGAGCAGTTCTTC.

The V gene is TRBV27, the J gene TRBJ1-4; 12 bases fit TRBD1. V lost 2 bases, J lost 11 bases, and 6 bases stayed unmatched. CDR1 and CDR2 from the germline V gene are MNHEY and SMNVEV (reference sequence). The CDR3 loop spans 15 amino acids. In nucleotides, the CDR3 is TGTGCCAGCAGTTTAATGGGACAGGGGGCTAGGAAACTGTTTTTT. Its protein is CASSLMGQGARKLFF. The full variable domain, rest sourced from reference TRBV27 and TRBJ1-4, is EAQVTQNPRYLITVTGKKLTVTCSQNMNHEYMSWYRQDPGLGLRQIYYSMNVEVTDKGDVPEGYKVSRKEKRNFPLILESPSPNQTSLYFCASSLMGQGARKLFFGSGTQLSVL.

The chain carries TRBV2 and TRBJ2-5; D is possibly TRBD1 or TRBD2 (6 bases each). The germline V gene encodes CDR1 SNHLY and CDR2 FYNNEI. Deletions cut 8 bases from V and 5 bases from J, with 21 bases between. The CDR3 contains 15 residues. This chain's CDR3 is CASYLDQTGRETQYF. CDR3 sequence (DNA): TGTGCCAGCTATCTTGATCAAACAGGGAGGGAGACCCAGTACTTC.

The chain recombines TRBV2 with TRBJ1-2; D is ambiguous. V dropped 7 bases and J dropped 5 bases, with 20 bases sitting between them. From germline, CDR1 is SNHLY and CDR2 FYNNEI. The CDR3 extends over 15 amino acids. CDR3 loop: CASTIDSVVEYGYTF. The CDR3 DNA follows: TGTGCCAGCACGATCGACTCCGTAGTAGAGTATGGCTACACCTTC.

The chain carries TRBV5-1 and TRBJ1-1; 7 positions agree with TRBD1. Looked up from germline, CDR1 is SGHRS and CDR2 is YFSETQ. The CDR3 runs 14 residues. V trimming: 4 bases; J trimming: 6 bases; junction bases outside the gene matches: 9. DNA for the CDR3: TGCGCCAGCAGCATAAGACAGGGAATCGCTGAAGCTTTCTTT. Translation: CASSIRQGIAEAFF.